The 25 T cell receptor beta chains reported below all come from one sample, sequenced in a study of T-cell reconstitution after alpha-beta-depleted transplantation in children. Researchers prepared the TCRbeta library using unique molecular identifiers, the study reports. TCRdb processed the PCR reads anew with MiXCR; each CDR3 protein has one entry. The sample lists 500,000 to 650,000 distinct CDR3 sequences, roughly 11% seen once, with about 14% in the top ten. Source: PBMCs, mostly from graft donor cells, taken 180 days after TCRalphabeta/CD19-depleted stem cell transplant. Every receptor here comes from a female patient under 10 years old who had a stem cell transplant for aplastic anemia, so the T cells may come from the graft donor.

This clonotype appeared many times. The chain has TRBV12-3 or TRBV12-4 and TRBJ1-2, with 7 bases identical to TRBD1. The CDR3 is 13 amino acids. V lost 8 bases, J lost 1 base, and 4 bases stayed unmatched. This CDR3 is CASLDRNNYGYTF. For the CDR3, the DNA is TGTGCCAGCTTGGACAGGAATAACTATGGCTACACCTTC.

This rearrangement joins TRBV19 to TRBJ2-7; TRBD1 aligns across 7 bases. Germline V gene lookup returns CDR1 LNHDA and CDR2 SQIVND (reference sequence). Trimming at V came to 5 bases and at J to 4 bases, leaving 5 bases not matched to a gene. This CDR3 region has 13 residues. CDR3 amino acids: CASSPAGGYEQYV. In DNA, the CDR3 is TGTGCCAGTAGTCCAGCAGGGGGTTACGAGCAGTACGTC.

The gene calls are TRBV6-2 or TRBV6-3 and TRBJ2-7, with D unclear. Germline V lookup: CDR1 MNHEY, CDR2 SVGEGT. V dropped 7 bases and J dropped 0 bases, with 13 bases sitting between them. This CDR3 contains 14 residues. Here the CDR3 DNA reads TGTGCCAGCAATGAATGGGGAAGCTCCTACGAGCAGTACGTC. It encodes CASNEWGSSYEQYV.

The chain joins TRBV5-4 to TRBJ2-1; D unclear. The V and J ends lost 3 bases and 5 bases respectively, with 9 bases between them. The CDR3 runs to 13 residues. The V gene's germline CDR1 is SGHNT and CDR2 YYREEE (reference sequence). CDR3: CASSSENDNEQFF. The CDR3 coding sequence is TGTGCCAGCAGCTCAGAGAATGACAATGAGCAGTTCTTC.

This clonotype was counted at least ten times. The rearrangement links TRBV25-1 to TRBJ2-3; 8 bases match TRBD2. The trim removed 6 bases at V and 0 bases at J, leaving 5 bases unmatched. The CDR3 is made up of 15 amino acids. From germline, CDR1 is MGHDK and CDR2 SYGVNS. The CDR3 region is CASRGLAGSTDTQYF. DNA for the CDR3: TGTGCCAGCAGGGGTTTAGCGGGAAGCACAGATACGCAGTATTTT. The whole variable domain, filled in from reference TRBV25-1 and TRBJ2-3, reads EADIYQTPRYLVIGTGKKITLECSQTMGHDKMYWYQQDPGMELHLIHYSYGVNSTEKGDLSSESTVSRIRTEHFPLTLESARPSHTSQYLCASRGLAGSTDTQYFGPGTRLTVL.

This chain joins TRBV20-1 and TRBJ2-4; D uncertain. V gave up 4 bases and J gave up 11 bases, with 15 bases separating them. Germline loops: CDR1 DFQATT, CDR2 SNEGSKA (reference sequence). The CDR3 loop spans 12 amino acids. CDR3 in DNA: TGCAGTGCTACGACGGGTTCTAGGGTTCAGTACTTC. Amino acid sequence: CSATTGSRVQYF.

The chain recombines TRBV12-3 or TRBV12-4 with TRBJ1-6; D is unresolved. The CDR3 is 15 residues long. Between the trimmed V and J ends, which lost 6 bases and 6 bases, there was a span of 15 bases. CDR3 sequence reads: CASSSLGRFNSPLHF. CDR3 DNA sequence: TGTGCCAGCAGCAGTTTGGGCCGGTTTAATTCACCCCTCCACTTT.

The chain links TRBV6-2 or TRBV6-3 to TRBJ2-7, with D possibly matching TRBD2 (5 bases). The V gene's germline CDR1 is MNHEY and CDR2 SVGEGT. This CDR3 is built from 14 residues. The V end lost 5 bases, the J end lost 1 base, and 12 bases lay between the germline ends. CDR3: CASSRDGGSYEQYF. The CDR3 DNA reads as TGTGCCAGCAGTCGAGACGGAGGATCCTACGAGCAGTACTTC.

The chain employs TRBV6-2 or TRBV6-3 and TRBJ2-7, with D unresolved. Germline loops: CDR1 MNHEY, CDR2 SVGEGT. The CDR3 contains 17 residues. V was cut by 6 bases and J by 6 bases, with 27 bases left in between. The CDR3 coding sequence is TGTGCCAGCAGCCCAACCACCAAGGAACTCGTTTCGTCCGAGCAGTACTTC. Amino acids: CASSPTTKELVSSEQYF.

There are many counts of this clonotype. The gene calls are TRBV18 and TRBJ2-7, with 10 nucleotides matching TRBD2. CDR1 and CDR2 from the germline V gene are KGHSH and LQKENI. The CDR3 is 15 amino acids. The J segment lost 2 bases and the V segment lost 1 base, leaving 2 bases of the junction unmatched. DNA of the CDR3: TGTGCCAGCTCACCACGAACTAGCGGGGCCTACGAGCAGTACTTC. It yields the protein CASSPRTSGAYEQYF.

This clonotype showed up just a few times. This chain joins TRBV6-2 or TRBV6-3 and TRBJ2-7, with D unresolved. CDR1 and CDR2 from the germline V gene are MNHEY and SVGEGT. The length of the CDR3 is 14 residues. V was shortened by 0 bases and J by 4 bases, with 10 bases between the two germline ends. In nucleotides, the CDR3 is TGTGCCAGCAGTTACTCTCGGCATTTTTACGAGCAGTACGTC. The encoded protein is CASSYSRHFYEQYV.

This clonotype was found many times. The chain uses TRBV9 and TRBJ2-2; D call uncertain. The CDR3 consists of 15 residues. Trimming removed 4 bases at V and 6 bases at J, with 16 bases between. Germline values: CDR1 SGDLS, CDR2 YYNGEE. The CDR3 nucleotides are TGTGCCAGCAGCCCTCATAAGGATTGGGCCGGGGAGCTGTTTTTT. Its translation is CASSPHKDWAGELFF.

CDR3 nucleotide sequence: TGCGCCAGCAGCCCAAGTGGAAGCGGGAGGTATTCACACGATACGCAGTATTTT. Translating it yields CASSPSGSGRYSHDTQYF. The chain links TRBV4-3 to TRBJ2-3; 9 nucleotides match TRBD2. V was pared by 4 bases and J by 6 bases, with 17 bases of the junction left unmatched. The CDR3 is made up of 18 amino acids. The germline CDR1 and CDR2 sequences are LGHNA and YSLEER.

This clonotype was seen more than once but under ten times. The chain uses TRBV27 and TRBJ2-1; 9 nucleotides line up with TRBD2. CDR3 length: 16 amino acids. Germline V gives CDR1 MNHEY, CDR2 SMNVEV (reference sequence). V shed 2 bases and J 4 bases; nucleotides not matched to a gene: 6. CDR3 nucleotide sequence: TGTGCCAGCAGTTTAATCGCTAGCGGGGCTTACAATGAGCAGTTCTTC. Translated: CASSLIASGAYNEQFF.

The chain uses TRBV6-2 or TRBV6-3 and TRBJ2-3, with unresolved D. The germline CDR1 and CDR2 sequences are MNHEY and SVGEGT. This CDR3 region has 16 residues. V lost 0 bases and J lost 8, with 18 bases in between. CDR3 loop: CASSYSVYDGYGTQYF. CDR3 sequence (DNA): TGTGCCAGCAGTTACTCTGTCTATGACGGATATGGTACGCAGTATTTT.

This clonotype was seen at least ten times. This chain links TRBV20-1 with TRBJ2-1; unclear D gene. Germline CDR1 is DFQATT and CDR2 is SNEGSKA (reference sequence). The length of the CDR3 is 14 residues. Trimming left V 1 base short and J 3 bases short, with 10 bases between. The CDR3 DNA sequence: TGCAGTGCTAGAGGAAGTACCGACTACAATGAGCAGTTCTTC. Translated, it gives CSARGSTDYNEQFF.

The CDR3 protein is CASSYSRKGGQETQYF. The CDR3 DNA is TGTGCCAGCAGTTACTCGAGGAAGGGGGGTCAGGAGACCCAGTACTTC. This chain uses TRBV6-5 with TRBJ2-5, with D perhaps being TRBD1 or TRBD2 (6 bases each). The V end lost 0 bases, the J end lost 5 bases, and 16 bases lay between the germline ends. The CDR3 sequence is 16 residues long. Germline V gene sequence: CDR1 MNHEY, CDR2 SVGAGI.

The sample holds a few counts of this clonotype. This CDR3 is CASSYFERANTGELFF. The CDR3 region has the DNA TGTGCCAGCAGCTACTTCGAGCGGGCTAACACCGGGGAGCTGTTTTTT. The chain combines TRBV11-2 with TRBJ2-2, with a tentative D call TRBD2 (6 bases). The CDR3 contains 16 residues. Germline V lookup: CDR1 SGHAT, CDR2 FQNNGV. Deletions cut 4 bases from V and 2 bases from J, with 14 bases between.

The chain has TRBV6-2 or TRBV6-3 and TRBJ2-1; D is unresolved. This CDR3 region has 12 residues. Germline V gives CDR1 MNHEY, CDR2 SVGEGT. V gave up 2 bases and J gave up 8 bases, with 7 bases separating them. CDR3 sequence (DNA): TGTGCCAGCAGTTACCGGAAGTATGAGCAGTTCTTC. As protein: CASSYRKYEQFF.

The chain combines TRBV18 with TRBJ2-3; unclear D gene. V was shortened by 3 bases and J by 3 bases, with 13 bases between the two germline ends. The CDR3 runs to 15 residues. Germline values: CDR1 KGHSH, CDR2 LQKENI. CDR3 loop: CASSPRLTRTDTQYF. CDR3 coding DNA: TGTGCCAGCTCACCCCGACTGACCCGGACAGATACGCAGTATTTT.

V usage is TRBV28 and J usage is TRBJ2-7; 9 bases match TRBD1. Unmatched junction bases numbered 7, after V lost 5 bases and J lost 2 bases. The length of the CDR3 is 15 residues. Germline-derived CDR1 and CDR2 are MDHEN and SYDVKM. The CDR3 spells CASSPPGQGPYEQYF. CDR3 coding DNA: TGTGCCAGCAGTCCACCGGGACAGGGCCCCTACGAGCAGTACTTC.

The chain couples TRBV28 to TRBJ1-5; D uncertain. The CDR3 has 15 residues. The germline gives CDR1 MDHEN, CDR2 SYDVKM. V lost 4 bases to trimming and J lost 4 bases, with 14 bases between them. CDR3 bases: TGTGCCAGCAGTTCCTCCGATACTGCTAATCAGCCCCAGCATTTT. This translates into CASSSSDTANQPQHF.

The chain joins TRBV28 to TRBJ2-7, with D perhaps matching TRBD1 or TRBD2 (5 bases each). The germline CDR1 and CDR2 sequences are MDHEN and SYDVKM. The V end lost 4 bases, the J end lost 6 bases, and 7 bases lay between the germline ends. There are 11 residues in the CDR3. DNA of the CDR3: TGTGCCAGCAGTTGGGGGTTCGAGCAGTACTTC. This sequence encodes CASSWGFEQYF. The full variable domain, in which reference TRBV28 and TRBJ2-7 provide the parts outside the CDR3, is DVKVTQSSRYLVKRTGEKVFLECVQDMDHENMFWYRQDPGLGLRLIYFSYDVKMKEKGDIPEGYSVSREKKERFSLILESASTNQTSMYLCASSWGFEQYFGPGTRLTVT.

This clonotype appeared a few times. This sequence joins TRBV10-3 and TRBJ2-5; TRBD1 matches at 9 bases. The germline gives CDR1 ENHRY, CDR2 SYGVKD. The CDR3 extends over 14 amino acids. V shed 3 bases, J shed 4 bases, and the junction held 3 bases outside the gene matches. The CDR3 region is CAISETGGGETQYF. Here the CDR3 DNA reads TGTGCCATCAGTGAAACAGGGGGCGGAGAGACCCAGTACTTC.

This clonotype was counted a few times. The rearrangement joins TRBV19 to TRBJ2-2; 7 bases map to TRBD2. The CDR3 is 16 amino acids. V lost 5 bases and J lost 2; bases outside the gene matches: 8. Germline V gives CDR1 LNHDA, CDR2 SQIVND (reference sequence). Written as DNA, the CDR3 is TGTGCCAGTAGTCCCAGACTAGCAGTCAACACCGGGGAGCTGTTTTTT. Its protein is CASSPRLAVNTGELFF.